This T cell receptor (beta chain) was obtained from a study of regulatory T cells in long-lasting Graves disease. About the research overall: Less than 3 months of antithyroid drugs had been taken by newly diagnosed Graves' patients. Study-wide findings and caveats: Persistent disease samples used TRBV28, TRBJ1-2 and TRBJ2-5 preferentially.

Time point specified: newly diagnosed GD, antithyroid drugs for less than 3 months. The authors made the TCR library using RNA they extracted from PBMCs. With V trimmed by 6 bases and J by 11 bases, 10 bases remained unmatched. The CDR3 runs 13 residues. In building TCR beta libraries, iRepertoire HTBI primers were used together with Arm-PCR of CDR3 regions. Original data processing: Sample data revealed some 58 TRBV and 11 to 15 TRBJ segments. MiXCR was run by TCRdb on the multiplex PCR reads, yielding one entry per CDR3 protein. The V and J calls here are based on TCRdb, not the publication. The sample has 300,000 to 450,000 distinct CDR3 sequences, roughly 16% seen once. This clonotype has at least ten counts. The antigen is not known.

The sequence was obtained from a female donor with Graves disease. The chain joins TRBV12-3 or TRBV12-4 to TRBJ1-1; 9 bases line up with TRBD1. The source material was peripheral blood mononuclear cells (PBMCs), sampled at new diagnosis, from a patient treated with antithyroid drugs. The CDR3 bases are TGTGCCAGCAGCTCGGGACAGGGCAAGGACGCTTTCTTT. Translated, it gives CASSSGQGKDAFF.